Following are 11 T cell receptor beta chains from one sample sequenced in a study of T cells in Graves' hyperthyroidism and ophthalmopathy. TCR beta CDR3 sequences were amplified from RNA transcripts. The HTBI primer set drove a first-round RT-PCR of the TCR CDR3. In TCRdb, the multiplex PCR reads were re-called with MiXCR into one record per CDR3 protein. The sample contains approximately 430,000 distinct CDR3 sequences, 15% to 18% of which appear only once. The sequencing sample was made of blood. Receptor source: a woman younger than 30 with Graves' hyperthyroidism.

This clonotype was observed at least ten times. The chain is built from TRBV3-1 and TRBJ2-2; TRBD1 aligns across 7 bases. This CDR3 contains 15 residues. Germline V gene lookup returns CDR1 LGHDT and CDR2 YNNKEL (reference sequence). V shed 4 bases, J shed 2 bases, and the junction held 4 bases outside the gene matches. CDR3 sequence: CASSPRGRNTGELFF. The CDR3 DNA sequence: TGTGCCAGCAGCCCGAGGGGGCGCAACACCGGGGAGCTGTTTTTT.

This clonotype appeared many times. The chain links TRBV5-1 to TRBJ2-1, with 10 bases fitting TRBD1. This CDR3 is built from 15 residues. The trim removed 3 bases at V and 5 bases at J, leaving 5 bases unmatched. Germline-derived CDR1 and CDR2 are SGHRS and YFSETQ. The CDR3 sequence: CASSSGQGDNNEQFF. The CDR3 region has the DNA TGCGCCAGCAGCTCCGGACAGGGGGACAACAATGAGCAGTTCTTC.

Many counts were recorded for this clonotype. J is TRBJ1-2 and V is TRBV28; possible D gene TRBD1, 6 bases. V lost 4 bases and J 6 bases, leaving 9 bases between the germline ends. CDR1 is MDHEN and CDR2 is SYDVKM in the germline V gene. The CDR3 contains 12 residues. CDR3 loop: CASSWQGHGYTF. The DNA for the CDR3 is TGTGCCAGCAGTTGGCAGGGGCATGGCTACACCTTC.

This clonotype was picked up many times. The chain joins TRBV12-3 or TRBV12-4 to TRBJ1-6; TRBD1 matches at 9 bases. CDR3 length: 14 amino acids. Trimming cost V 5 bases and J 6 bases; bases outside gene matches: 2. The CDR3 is CASSRTGANSPLHF. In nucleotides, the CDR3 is TGTGCCAGCAGTAGGACAGGGGCTAATTCACCCCTCCACTTT.

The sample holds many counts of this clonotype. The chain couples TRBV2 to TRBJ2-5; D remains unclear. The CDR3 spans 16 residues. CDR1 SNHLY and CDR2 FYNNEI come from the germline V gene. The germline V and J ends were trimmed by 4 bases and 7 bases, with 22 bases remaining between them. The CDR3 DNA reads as TGTGCCAGCAGTGTCCTATCCGGGCCCCGGCGCGGGACCCAGTACTTC. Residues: CASSVLSGPRRGTQYF.

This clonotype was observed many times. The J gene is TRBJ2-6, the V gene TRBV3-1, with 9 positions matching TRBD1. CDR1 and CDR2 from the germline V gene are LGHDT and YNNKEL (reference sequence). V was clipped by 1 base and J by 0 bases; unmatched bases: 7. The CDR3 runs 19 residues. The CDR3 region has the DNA TGTGCCAGCAGCCAAGGGTACCGGACAGGGGACTCTGGGGCCAACGTCCTGACTTTC. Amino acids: CASSQGYRTGDSGANVLTF.

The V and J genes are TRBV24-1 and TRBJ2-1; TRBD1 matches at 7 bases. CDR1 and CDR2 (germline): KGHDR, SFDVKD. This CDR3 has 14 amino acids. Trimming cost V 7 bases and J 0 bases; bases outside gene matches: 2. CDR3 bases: TGTGCCACCAGCGGGGACAGCTCCTACAATGAGCAGTTCTTC. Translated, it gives CATSGDSSYNEQFF.

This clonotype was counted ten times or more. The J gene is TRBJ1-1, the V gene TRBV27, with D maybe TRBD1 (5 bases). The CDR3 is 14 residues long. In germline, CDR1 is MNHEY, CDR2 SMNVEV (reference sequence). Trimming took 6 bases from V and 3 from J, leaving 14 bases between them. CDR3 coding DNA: TGTGCCAGCAGAAACGGGGGAGGGGACACTGAAGCTTTCTTT. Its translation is CASRNGGGDTEAFF.

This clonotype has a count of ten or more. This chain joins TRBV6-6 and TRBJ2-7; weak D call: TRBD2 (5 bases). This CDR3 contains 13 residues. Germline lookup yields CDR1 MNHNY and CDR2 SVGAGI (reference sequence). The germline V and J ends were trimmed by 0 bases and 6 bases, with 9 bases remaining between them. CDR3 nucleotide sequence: TGTGCCAGCAGTTACTCGGTAGAGGGCGAGCAGTACTTC. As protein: CASSYSVEGEQYF.

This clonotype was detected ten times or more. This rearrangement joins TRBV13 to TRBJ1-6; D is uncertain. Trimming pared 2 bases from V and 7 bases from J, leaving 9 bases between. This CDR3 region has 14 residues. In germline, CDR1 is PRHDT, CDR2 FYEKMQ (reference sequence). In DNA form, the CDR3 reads TGTGCCAGCAGCTTAAGGACGGACAATTCACCCCTCCACTTT. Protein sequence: CASSLRTDNSPLHF.

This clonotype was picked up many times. The DNA for the CDR3 is TGCAGCGTTGAGGATAAAGGGGGTTGGACAGATACGCAGTATTTT. This translates into CSVEDKGGWTDTQYF. This chain joins TRBV29-1 and TRBJ2-3, with a weak D call TRBD1 (6 bases). The germline gives CDR1 SQVTM, CDR2 ANQGSEA. V gave up 3 bases and J gave up 3 bases, with 16 bases separating them. The CDR3 consists of 15 residues.